The 19 T cell receptor beta chains given below trace back to one sample, sequenced in a study of shared clonotypes between healthy human individuals. TCRdb's table, derived via immunoSEQ multiplex PCR, lists solely in-frame clones and lacks some. This table holds about 1.1 million clones, around three quarters found once. The material sequenced was memory CD4+ T cells from PBMCs. Subset: CD45RA-negative fraction. The receptors derive from a man younger than 30 in good health. Some clones in this sample may be carry-over from other donors' samples.

This chain connects TRBV5-4 to TRBJ2-1, with D perhaps TRBD2 (6 bases). The CDR3 extends over 14 amino acids. Trimming took 2 bases from V and 8 from J, leaving 14 bases between them. The germline CDR1 and CDR2 sequences are SGHNT and YYREEE (reference sequence). The CDR3 DNA reads as TGTGCCAGCAGCTTTCTGACTAGTGGGGATGAGCAGTTCTTC. This codes for CASSFLTSGDEQFF.

The chain uses TRBV11-2 and TRBJ1-1; D not certain. The CDR3 consists of 15 residues. Germline assignment: CDR1 SGHAT and CDR2 FQNNGV. The ends were cut back, 3 bases at V and 5 bases at J, with 16 bases in the middle. CDR3 sequence reads: CASSFLPDGETEAFF. The CDR3 nucleotides are TGTGCCAGCAGCTTTCTACCAGACGGGGAGACTGAAGCTTTCTTT.

This clone was observed at least ten times. The sample contains more than one DNA sequence encoding this CDR3. The rearrangement joins TRBV5-6 to TRBJ2-5, with 8 bases fitting TRBD2. V was clipped by 4 bases and J by 4 bases; unmatched bases: 3. Germline values: CDR1 SGHDT, CDR2 YYEEEE. The CDR3 spans 13 residues. Written as DNA, the CDR3 is TGTGCCAGCAGCAGGGGACTAGGAGAGACCCAGTACTTC. Translated: CASSRGLGETQYF.

This clone was observed once. The CDR3 coding sequence is TGCGCCAGCAGTGAGGGGGGGGGTGAAAAACTGTTTTTT. Translating gives CASSEGGGEKLFF. J is TRBJ1-4 and V is TRBV10-2, with D maybe TRBD1 (5 bases). V lost 2 bases and J 7 bases, leaving 8 bases between the germline ends. This CDR3 is built from 13 residues. In germline, CDR1 is WSHSY, CDR2 SAAADI.

This clone was seen only a few times. The rearrangement links TRBV29-1 to TRBJ2-2, with D maybe TRBD2 (5 bases). This CDR3 is 11 amino acids long. Germline-derived CDR1 and CDR2 are SQVTM and ANQGSEA. Deletions cut 6 bases from V and 6 bases from J, with 8 bases between. CDR3 DNA sequence: TGCAGCGTCTCTAGCCCCGGGGAGCTGTTTTTT. This encodes CSVSSPGELFF.

This chain uses TRBV7-2 with TRBJ2-3; no definite D call. Trimming pared 4 bases from V and 2 bases from J, leaving 10 bases between. This CDR3 is 14 amino acids long. In germline, CDR1 is SGHTA, CDR2 FQGNSA. CDR3 residues: CASSYGLATDTQYF. In DNA form, the CDR3 reads TGTGCCAGCAGCTATGGCTTGGCCACAGATACGCAGTATTTT.

The gene calls are TRBV5-4 and TRBJ1-4; 9 positions agree with TRBD1. The V gene end was trimmed by 1 base and the J gene end by 7 bases; junction bases not matched to a gene: 8. CDR3 length equals 16 residues. CDR1 SGHNT and CDR2 YYREEE come from the germline V gene (reference sequence). CDR3 residues: CASSLSVGQGGEKLFF. The CDR3 DNA sequence: TGTGCCAGCAGCTTGTCCGTGGGACAGGGAGGTGAAAAACTGTTTTTT.

The chain links TRBV2 to TRBJ2-2; 11 nucleotides align to TRBD2. CDR3 length equals 16 residues. The germline CDR1 and CDR2 sequences are SNHLY and FYNNEI. The V segment lost 8 bases and the J segment 6 bases; nucleotides outside the gene matches: 11. CDR3 amino acids: CASGSGRAQGAGELFF. The DNA for the CDR3 is TGTGCCAGCGGTAGCGGGAGGGCCCAGGGGGCCGGGGAGCTGTTTTTT.

The rearrangement links TRBV7-3 to TRBJ2-1; 8 nucleotides align to TRBD2. V was pared by 4 bases and J by 8 bases, with 16 bases of the junction left unmatched. The V gene's germline CDR1 is SGHTA and CDR2 FQGTGA. The CDR3 loop spans 17 amino acids. The DNA of the CDR3 is TGTGCCAGCAGCTCTACCCCCGGGACTAGGAAATTCCATGAGCAGTTCTTC. It is translated as CASSSTPGTRKFHEQFF. Together with reference TRBV7-3 and TRBJ2-1, the CDR3 gives the full variable domain: GAGVSQTPSNKVTEKGKYVELRCDPISGHTALYWYRQSLGQGPEFLIYFQGTGAADDSGLPNDRFFAVRPEGSVSTLKIQRTERGDSAVYLCASSSTPGTRKFHEQFFGPGTRLTVL.

Points on this clone: A far larger clone is a single base away, which makes a read error likely. This CDR3 is also generated by other DNA sequences in the sample. The chain employs TRBV4-1 and TRBJ2-1; 8 bases agree with TRBD2. CDR1 and CDR2 from the germline V gene are MGHRA and YSYEKL. The CDR3 totals 16 residues. CDR3 loop: CASSREGLAAYNEQFF. Written as DNA, the CDR3 is TGCGCTAGCAGCCGGGAGGGTCTAGCGGCCTACAATGAGCAGTTCTTC.

V and J are TRBV18 and TRBJ2-5; 7 bases line up with TRBD2. TRBJ2-7 matches the DNA end more closely, so the J call is doubtful. The CDR3 has 16 amino acids. Germline CDR1 and CDR2: KGHSH and LQKENI. In DNA form, the CDR3 reads TGTGCCAGCTCCCCGGGGGGAGGCGCCACCTCCTACGAGCAGTACTTC. Translated: CASSPGGGATSYEQYF.

The V gene is TRBV6-5, the J gene TRBJ1-1, with D possibly TRBD1 on 6 matching bases. The CDR3 spans 13 residues. The germline V gene encodes CDR1 MNHEY and CDR2 SVGAGI. V was cut by 7 bases and J by 5 bases, with 14 bases left in between. The CDR3 coding sequence is TGTGCCAGCAATATACAGGGTAAAACTGAAGCTTTCTTT. This encodes CASNIQGKTEAFF.

J is TRBJ2-5 and V is TRBV27; D not resolved. The V and J ends lost 1 base and 5 bases respectively, with 17 bases between them. CDR3 length: 16 residues. From germline, CDR1 is MNHEY and CDR2 SMNVEV (reference sequence). In DNA form, the CDR3 reads TGTGCCAGCAGTTTATGGGCGGCACAAGGTTTGGAGACCCAGTACTTC. Protein: CASSLWAAQGLETQYF.

This clone has more than one count but fewer than ten. V and J are TRBV6-1 and TRBJ2-7; D gene uncertain. Per germline, CDR1 MNHNS and CDR2 SASEGT. The CDR3 is made up of 13 amino acids. Between the trimmed V and J ends, which lost 3 bases and 1 base, there was a span of 7 bases. CDR3 residues: CASSELGSYEQYF. The CDR3 DNA is TGTGCCAGCAGTGAGCTGGGTTCCTACGAGCAGTACTTC.

The chain employs TRBV18 and TRBJ2-1; possible D gene TRBD2, 6 bases. The V end was cut by 3 bases, the J end by 12 bases, with 18 bases between. This CDR3 comprises 14 residues. Germline V gives CDR1 KGHSH, CDR2 LQKENI. CDR3 sequence (DNA): TGTGCCAGCTCACCCTCCCGGGACTTCAAGTGGCAGTTCTTC. It translates to CASSPSRDFKWQFF.

The CDR3 is CASSPGTGVGNQPQHF. CDR3 DNA: TGCGCCAGCAGCCCGGGGACAGGGGTTGGGAATCAGCCCCAGCATTTT. The chain is built from TRBV5-1 and TRBJ1-5; 10 bases are a match to TRBD1. The CDR3 runs to 16 residues. Looked up from germline, CDR1 is SGHRS and CDR2 is YFSETQ. V shed 4 bases, J shed 4 bases, and the junction held 8 bases outside the gene matches. Supplemented by reference TRBV5-1 and TRBJ1-5, the full variable domain reads KAGVTQTPRYLIKTRGQQVTLSCSPISGHRSVSWYQQTPGQGLQFLFEYFSETQRNKGNFPGRFSGRQFSNSRSEMNVSTLELGDSALYLCASSPGTGVGNQPQHFGDGTRLSIL.

The chain recombines TRBV4-3 with TRBJ2-3; 9 nucleotides agree with TRBD2. J gave up 4 bases and V 4 bases, and 3 bases lay outside the gene matches. The germline gives CDR1 LGHNA, CDR2 YSLEER. The CDR3 has 14 amino acids. The CDR3: CASSLAGEADTQYF. As DNA, the CDR3 is TGCGCCAGCAGCCTAGCGGGAGAAGCAGATACGCAGTATTTT.

This sequence joins TRBV10-3 and TRBJ2-1; TRBD2 aligns across 8 bases. Germline assignment: CDR1 ENHRY and CDR2 SYGVKD. The J segment lost 4 bases and the V segment lost 3 bases, leaving 5 bases of the junction unmatched. The CDR3 covers 15 residues. CDR3 loop: CAISDSGRVYNEQFF. CDR3 bases: TGTGCCATCAGTGATTCCGGGAGGGTATACAATGAGCAGTTCTTC.

Of note for this clone: A much more abundant neighbour one base away suggests this may be a read error. The chain recombines TRBV7-8 with TRBJ1-2, with 7 bases lining up with TRBD1. V was clipped by 4 bases and J by 4 bases; unmatched bases: 6. This CDR3 has 14 residues. Germline CDR1 and CDR2: SGHVS and FQNEAQ. The CDR3 nucleotides read TGTGCCAGCAGCTCCGGACAGGCGGGCTATGGCTACACCTTC. It encodes CASSSGQAGYGYTF.